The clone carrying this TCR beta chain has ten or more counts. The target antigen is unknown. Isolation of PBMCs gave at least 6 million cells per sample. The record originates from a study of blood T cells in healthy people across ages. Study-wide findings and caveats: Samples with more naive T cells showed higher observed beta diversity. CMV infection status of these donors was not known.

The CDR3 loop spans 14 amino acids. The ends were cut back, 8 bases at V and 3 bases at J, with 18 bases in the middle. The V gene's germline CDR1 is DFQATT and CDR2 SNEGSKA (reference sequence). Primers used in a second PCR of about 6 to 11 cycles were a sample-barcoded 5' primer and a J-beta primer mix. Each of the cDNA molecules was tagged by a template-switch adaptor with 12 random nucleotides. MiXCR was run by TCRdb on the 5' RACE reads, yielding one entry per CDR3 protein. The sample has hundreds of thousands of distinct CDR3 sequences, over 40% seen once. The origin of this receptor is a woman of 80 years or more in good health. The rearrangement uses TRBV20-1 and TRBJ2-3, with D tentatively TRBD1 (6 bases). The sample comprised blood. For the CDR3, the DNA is TGCAGTTCTCAGGGGCTTCATTCAACAGATACGCAGTATTTT. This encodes CSSQGLHSTDTQYF.